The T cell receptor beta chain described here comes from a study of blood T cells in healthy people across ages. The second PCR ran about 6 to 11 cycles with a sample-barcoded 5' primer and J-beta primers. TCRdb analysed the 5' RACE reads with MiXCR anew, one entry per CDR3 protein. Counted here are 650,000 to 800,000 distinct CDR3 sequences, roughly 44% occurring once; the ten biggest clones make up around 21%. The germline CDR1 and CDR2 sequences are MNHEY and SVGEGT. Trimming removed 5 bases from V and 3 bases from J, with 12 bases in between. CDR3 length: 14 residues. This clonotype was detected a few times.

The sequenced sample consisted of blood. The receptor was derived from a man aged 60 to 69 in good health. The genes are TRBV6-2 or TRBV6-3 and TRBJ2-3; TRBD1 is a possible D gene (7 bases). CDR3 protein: CASSQGGLTDTQYF. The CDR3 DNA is TGTGCCAGCAGTCAGGGGGGCCTAACAGATACGCAGTATTTT.